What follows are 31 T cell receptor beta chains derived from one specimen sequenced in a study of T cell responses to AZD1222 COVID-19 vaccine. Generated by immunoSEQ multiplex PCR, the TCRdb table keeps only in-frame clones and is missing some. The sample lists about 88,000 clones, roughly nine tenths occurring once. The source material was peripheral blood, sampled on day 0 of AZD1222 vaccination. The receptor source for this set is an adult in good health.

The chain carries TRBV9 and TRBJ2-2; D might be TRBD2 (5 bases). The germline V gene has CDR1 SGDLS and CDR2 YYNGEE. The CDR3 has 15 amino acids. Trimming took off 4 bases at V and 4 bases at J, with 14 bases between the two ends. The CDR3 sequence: CASSPSRLFTGELFF. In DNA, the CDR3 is TGTGCCAGCAGCCCTAGCCGCCTTTTCACCGGGGAGCTGTTTTTT.

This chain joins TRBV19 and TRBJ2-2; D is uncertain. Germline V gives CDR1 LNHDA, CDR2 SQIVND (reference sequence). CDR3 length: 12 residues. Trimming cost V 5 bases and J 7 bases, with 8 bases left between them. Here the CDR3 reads CASSEGFGELFF. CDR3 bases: TGTGCCAGTAGTGAAGGCTTCGGGGAGCTGTTTTTT.

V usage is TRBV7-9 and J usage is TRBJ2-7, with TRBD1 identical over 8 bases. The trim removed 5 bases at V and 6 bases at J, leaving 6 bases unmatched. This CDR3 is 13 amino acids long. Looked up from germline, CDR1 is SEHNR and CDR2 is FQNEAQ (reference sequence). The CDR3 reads CASSRVTGAEQYF. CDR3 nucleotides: TGTGCCAGCAGCCGAGTGACAGGGGCCGAGCAGTACTTC.

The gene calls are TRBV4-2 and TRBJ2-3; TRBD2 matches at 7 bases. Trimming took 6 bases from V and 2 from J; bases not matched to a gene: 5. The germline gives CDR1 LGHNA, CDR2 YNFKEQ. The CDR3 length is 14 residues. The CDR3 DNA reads TGTGCCAGCAGTCCCGGGACTAACACAGATACGCAGTATTTT. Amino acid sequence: CASSPGTNTDTQYF.

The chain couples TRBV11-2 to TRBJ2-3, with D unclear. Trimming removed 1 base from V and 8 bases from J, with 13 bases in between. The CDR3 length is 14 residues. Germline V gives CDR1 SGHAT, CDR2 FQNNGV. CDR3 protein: CASSLVSTPGTQYF. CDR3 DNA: TGTGCCAGCAGCTTAGTCAGTACCCCCGGTACGCAGTATTTT.

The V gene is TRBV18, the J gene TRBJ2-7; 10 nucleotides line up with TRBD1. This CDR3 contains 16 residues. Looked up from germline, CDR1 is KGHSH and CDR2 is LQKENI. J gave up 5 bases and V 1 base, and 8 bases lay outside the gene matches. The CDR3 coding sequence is TGTGCCAGCTCACCACTGACCGGGACAGGGGACCACGAGCAGTACTTC. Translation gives CASSPLTGTGDHEQYF.

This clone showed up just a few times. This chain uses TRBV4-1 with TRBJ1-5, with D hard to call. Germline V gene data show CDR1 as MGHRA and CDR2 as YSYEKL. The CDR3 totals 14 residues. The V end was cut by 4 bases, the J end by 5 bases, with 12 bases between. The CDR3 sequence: CASSPQTEDQPQHF. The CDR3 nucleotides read TGCGCCAGCAGCCCTCAGACGGAGGATCAGCCCCAGCATTTT.

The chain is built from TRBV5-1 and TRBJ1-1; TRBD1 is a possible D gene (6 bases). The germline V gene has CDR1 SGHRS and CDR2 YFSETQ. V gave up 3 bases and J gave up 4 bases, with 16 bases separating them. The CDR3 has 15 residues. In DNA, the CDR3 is TGCGCCAGCAGCTCGCTCACCAGGGGAGGCACTGAAGCTTTCTTT. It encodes CASSSLTRGGTEAFF.

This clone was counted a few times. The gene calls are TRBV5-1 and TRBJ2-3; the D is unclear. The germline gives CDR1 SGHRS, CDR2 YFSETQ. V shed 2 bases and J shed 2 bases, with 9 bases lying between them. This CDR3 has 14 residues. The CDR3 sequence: CASSFGQDTDTQYF. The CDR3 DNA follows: TGCGCCAGCAGCTTCGGGCAGGACACAGATACGCAGTATTTT.

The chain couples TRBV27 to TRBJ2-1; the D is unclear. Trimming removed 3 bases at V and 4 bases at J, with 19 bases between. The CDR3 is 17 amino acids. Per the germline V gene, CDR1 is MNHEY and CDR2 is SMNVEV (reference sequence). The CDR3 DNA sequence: TGTGCCAGCAGTTTGTCGGATCTTCAGTGGGGTTACAATGAGCAGTTCTTC. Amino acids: CASSLSDLQWGYNEQFF.

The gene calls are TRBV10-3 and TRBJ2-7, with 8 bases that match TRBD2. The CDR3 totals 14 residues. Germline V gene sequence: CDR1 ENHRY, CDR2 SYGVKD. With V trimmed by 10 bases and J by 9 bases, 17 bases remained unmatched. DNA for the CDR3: TGTGCCACCAAAGACAGAGCGGGAGTTCTTTGGCAGTACTTC. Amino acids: CATKDRAGVLWQYF.

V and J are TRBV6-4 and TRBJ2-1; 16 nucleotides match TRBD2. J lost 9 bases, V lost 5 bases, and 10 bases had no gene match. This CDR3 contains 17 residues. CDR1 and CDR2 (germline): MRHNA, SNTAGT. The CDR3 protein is CASSRGTSGGARAEQFF. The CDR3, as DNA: TGTGCCAGCAGTCGAGGGACTAGCGGGGGGGCCCGGGCTGAGCAGTTCTTC.

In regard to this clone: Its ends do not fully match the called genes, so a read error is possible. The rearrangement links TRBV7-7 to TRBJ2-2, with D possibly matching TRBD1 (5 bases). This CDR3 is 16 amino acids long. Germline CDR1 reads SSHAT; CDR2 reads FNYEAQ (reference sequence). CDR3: CASSLVPGMGTGELFF. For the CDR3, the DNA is TGTGCTAGCAGCTTAGTCCCAGGGATGGGCACCGGGGAGCTGTTTTTT.

As DNA, the CDR3 is TGTGCCAGCAGCTTAGGCGCAGGGGGGGTCACAGATACGCAGTATTTT. Its translation is CASSLGAGGVTDTQYF. The chain joins TRBV7-8 to TRBJ2-3; D is possibly TRBD1 or TRBD2 (7 bases each). The V gene lost 1 base and the J gene lost 2 bases, with 13 bases spanning the gap. There are 16 residues in the CDR3. Germline V CDR1 and CDR2: SGHVS, FQNEAQ.

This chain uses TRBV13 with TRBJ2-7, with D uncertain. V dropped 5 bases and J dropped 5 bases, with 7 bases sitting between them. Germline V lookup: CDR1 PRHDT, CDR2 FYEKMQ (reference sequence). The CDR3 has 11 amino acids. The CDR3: CASSVNHEQYF. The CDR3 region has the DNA TGTGCCAGCAGCGTTAATCACGAGCAGTACTTC.

The CDR3 DNA sequence: TGTGCCAGCAGTGAATCTCGACAGGAGCCCTACAATGAGCAGTTCTTC. Protein: CASSESRQEPYNEQFF. J is TRBJ2-1 and V is TRBV25-1, with D possibly matching TRBD1 (6 bases). The CDR3 loop spans 16 amino acids. V lost 1 base, J lost 2 bases, and 12 bases lay in between. Germline loops: CDR1 MGHDK, CDR2 SYGVNS.

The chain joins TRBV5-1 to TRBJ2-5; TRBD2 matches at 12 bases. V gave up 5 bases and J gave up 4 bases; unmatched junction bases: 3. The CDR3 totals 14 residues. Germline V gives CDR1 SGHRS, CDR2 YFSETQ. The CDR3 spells CASRLAGGRETQYF. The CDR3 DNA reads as TGCGCCAGCAGACTAGCGGGAGGAAGAGAGACCCAGTACTTC.

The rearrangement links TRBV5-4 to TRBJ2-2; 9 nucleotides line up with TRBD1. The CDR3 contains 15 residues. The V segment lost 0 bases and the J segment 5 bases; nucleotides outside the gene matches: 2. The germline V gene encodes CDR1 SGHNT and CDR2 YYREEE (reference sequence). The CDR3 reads CASSLDRGRTGELFF. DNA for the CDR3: TGTGCCAGCAGCTTGGACAGGGGGCGGACCGGGGAGCTGTTTTTT. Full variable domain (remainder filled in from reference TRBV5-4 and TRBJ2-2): ETGVTQSPTHLIKTRGQQVTLRCSSQSGHNTVSWYQQALGQGPQFIFQYYREEENGRGNFPPRFSGLQFPNYSSELNVNALELDDSALYLCASSLDRGRTGELFFGEGSRLTVL.

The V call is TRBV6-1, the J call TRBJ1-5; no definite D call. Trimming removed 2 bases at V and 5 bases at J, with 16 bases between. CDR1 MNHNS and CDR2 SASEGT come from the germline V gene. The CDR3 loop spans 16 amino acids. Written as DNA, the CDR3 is TGTGCCAGCAGTGAAATGATAGAAGGGCGGTATCAGCCCCAGCATTTT. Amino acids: CASSEMIEGRYQPQHF.

The CDR3 protein is CASSDFGVNTEAFF. The DNA for the CDR3 is TGTGCCAGCAGTGATTTCGGGGTCAACACTGAAGCTTTCTTT. V is TRBV6-1 and J is TRBJ1-1, with D unclear. The V and J ends lost 3 bases and 2 bases respectively, with 10 bases between them. Germline CDR1 MNHNS, CDR2 SASEGT. The CDR3 length is 14 residues.

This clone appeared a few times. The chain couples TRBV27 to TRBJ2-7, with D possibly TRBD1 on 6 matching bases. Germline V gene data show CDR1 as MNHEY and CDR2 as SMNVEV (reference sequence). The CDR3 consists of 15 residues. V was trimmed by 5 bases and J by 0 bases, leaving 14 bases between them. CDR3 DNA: TGTGCCAGCAGTCGAACCGGGACACTCTCCTACGAGCAGTACTTC. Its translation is CASSRTGTLSYEQYF.

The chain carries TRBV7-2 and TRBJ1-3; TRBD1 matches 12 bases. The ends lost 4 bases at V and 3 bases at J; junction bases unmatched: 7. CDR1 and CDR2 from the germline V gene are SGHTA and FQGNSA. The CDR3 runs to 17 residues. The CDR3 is CASSSGDRGLDGNTIYF. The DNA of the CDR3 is TGTGCCAGCAGCTCAGGGGACAGGGGGCTGGATGGAAACACCATATATTTT.

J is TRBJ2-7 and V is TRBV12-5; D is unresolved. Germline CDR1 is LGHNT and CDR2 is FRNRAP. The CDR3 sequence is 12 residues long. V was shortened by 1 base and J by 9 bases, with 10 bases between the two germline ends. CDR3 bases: TGTGCTAGTGGTTTGGCTACCTGGGGGCAGTACTTC. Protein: CASGLATWGQYF.

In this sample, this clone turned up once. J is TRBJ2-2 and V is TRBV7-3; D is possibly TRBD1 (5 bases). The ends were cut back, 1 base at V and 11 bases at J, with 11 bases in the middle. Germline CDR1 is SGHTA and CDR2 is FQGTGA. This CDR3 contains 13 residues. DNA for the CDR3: TGTGCCAGCAGCTTAAGTCGGCAGGGTGAGCTGTTTTTT. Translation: CASSLSRQGELFF.

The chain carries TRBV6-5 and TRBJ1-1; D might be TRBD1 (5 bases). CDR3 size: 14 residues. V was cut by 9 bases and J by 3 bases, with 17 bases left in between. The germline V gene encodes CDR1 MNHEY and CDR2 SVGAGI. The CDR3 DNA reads TGTGCCAGTGCCTTCGCCGGGGGTGACACTGAAGCTTTCTTT. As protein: CASAFAGGDTEAFF.

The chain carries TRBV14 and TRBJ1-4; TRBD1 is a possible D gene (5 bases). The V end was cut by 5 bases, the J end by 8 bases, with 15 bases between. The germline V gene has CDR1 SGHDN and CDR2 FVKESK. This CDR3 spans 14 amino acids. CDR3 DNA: TGTGCCAGCAGCAGCGGGACGGAGGAAGAAAAACTGTTTTTT. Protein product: CASSSGTEEEKLFF.

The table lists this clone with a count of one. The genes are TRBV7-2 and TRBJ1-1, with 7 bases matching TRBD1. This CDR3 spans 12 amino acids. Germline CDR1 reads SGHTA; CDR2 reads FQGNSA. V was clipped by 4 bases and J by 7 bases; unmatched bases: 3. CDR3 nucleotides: TGTGCCAGCAGCTCTCAGGGGGGTGAAGCTTTCTTT. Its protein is CASSSQGGEAFF.

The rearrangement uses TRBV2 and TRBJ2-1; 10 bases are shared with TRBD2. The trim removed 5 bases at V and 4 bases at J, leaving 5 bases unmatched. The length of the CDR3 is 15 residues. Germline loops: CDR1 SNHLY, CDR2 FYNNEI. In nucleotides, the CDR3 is TGTGCCAGCAGTACCAGCGGGAGGGGATACAATGAGCAGTTCTTC. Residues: CASSTSGRGYNEQFF. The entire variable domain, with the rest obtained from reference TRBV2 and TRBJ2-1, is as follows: EPEVTQTPSHQVTQMGQEVILRCVPISNHLYFYWYRQILGQKVEFLVSFYNNEISEKSEIFDDQFSVERPDGSNFTLKIRSTKLEDSAMYFCASSTSGRGYNEQFFGPGTRLTVL.

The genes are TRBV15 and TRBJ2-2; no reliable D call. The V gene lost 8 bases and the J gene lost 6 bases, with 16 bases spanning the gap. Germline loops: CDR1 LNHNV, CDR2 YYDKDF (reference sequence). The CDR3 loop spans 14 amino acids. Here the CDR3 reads CATGPERYAGELFF. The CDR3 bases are TGTGCCACCGGTCCAGAGCGATACGCCGGGGAGCTGTTTTTT.

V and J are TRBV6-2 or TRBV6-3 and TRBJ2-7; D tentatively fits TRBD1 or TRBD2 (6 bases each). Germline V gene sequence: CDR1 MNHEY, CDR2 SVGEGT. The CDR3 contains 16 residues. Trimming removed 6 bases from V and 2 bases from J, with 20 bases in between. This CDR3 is CASSRDPGAWTYEQYF. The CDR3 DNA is TGTGCCAGCAGCAGGGACCCGGGGGCCTGGACCTACGAGCAGTACTTC.

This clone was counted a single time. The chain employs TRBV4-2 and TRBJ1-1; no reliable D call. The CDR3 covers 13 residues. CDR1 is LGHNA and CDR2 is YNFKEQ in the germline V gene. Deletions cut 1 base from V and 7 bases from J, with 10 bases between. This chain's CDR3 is CASSQGNANEAFF. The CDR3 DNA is TGTGCCAGCAGCCAAGGCAACGCCAATGAAGCTTTCTTT.